This T cell receptor beta chain stems from a study of blood T cell dynamics during melanoma immunotherapy. Study in general: Patients with metastatic melanoma got pembrolizumab or nivolumab-ipilimumab as first-line care.

The V end was cut by 5 bases, the J end by 2 bases, with 10 bases between. Germline loops: CDR1 SGHTA, CDR2 FQGNSA. The CDR3 sequence is 14 residues long. Time point noted: week 3, after first cycle of checkpoint inhibitor. Data came from immunoSEQ multiplex PCR; TCRdb stores just in-frame clones and leaves some out. Among more than 9,000 clones, approximately 87% were seen once, and the ten largest hold about 6.9%. The chain recombines TRBV7-2 with TRBJ1-5; no clear D gene. The receptor's source is a human donor with melanoma. Sequencing used blood, obtained from a patient treated with checkpoint blockade. The CDR3 loop reads CASSLQPGNQPQHF. The CDR3, as DNA: TGTGCCAGCAGCCTACAGCCGGGCAATCAGCCCCAGCATTTT.